The rows below give T cell receptor beta chains drawn from one sample of a study of OX40 agonist ivuxolimab in advanced cancers. Measured with immunoSEQ multiplex PCR; TCRdb has only the in-frame clones, and not every one. The sample includes about 75,000 clones, 85% to 90% of them seen just once. The source was CD4+ or CD8+ T cells sorted from blood, collected in a trial of the OX40 agonist ivuxolimab. The receptors derive from an adult with an advanced solid tumor such as melanoma, head and neck, liver or kidney cancer. Both conserved end residues are part of each CDR3. The D gene is left open where the match is weak. Size values are once, few and many counts, or a class for expanded clones, and some rows have none.

clone size	V gene	CDR3 length	J gene	D gene	CDR3 DNA	CDR3 protein
few	TRBV2	15	TRBJ1-3	TRBD1	TGTGCCAGCACAGGGGGCGGATTTTCCGGAAACACCATATATTTT	CASTGGGFSGNTIYF
-	TRBV7-3	14	TRBJ1-1	-	TGTGCCAGCAGCTTAACGGCGATGGGCACTGAAGCTTTCTTT	CASSLTAMGTEAFF
-	TRBV11-3	12	TRBJ1-3	-	TGTGCCAGCAGCTTAGACCGCCTCACCATATATTTT	CASSLDRLTIYF
-	TRBV7-9	13	TRBJ2-5	-	TGTGCCAGCAGCCCACAGACGGGGGAGACCCAGTACTTC	CASSPQTGETQYF
-	TRBV5-4	17	TRBJ1-6	-	TGCGCCAGCAGCCAAGATCACAGGGTCTCCTATAATTCACCCCTCCACTTT	CASSQDHRVSYNSPLHF
-	TRBV5-5	17	TRBJ1-2	TRBD1	TGTGCCAGCAGCTTGGAATTACGAATGACAGGGAGCTATGGCTACACCTTC	CASSLELRMTGSYGYTF
-	TRBV29-1	12	TRBJ2-5	-	TGCAGCCTGGGGGGACGGTTGGAGACCCAGTACTTC	CSLGGRLETQYF
-	TRBV28	15	TRBJ1-2	-	TGTGCCAGCAGTTCGTCCGGGGGGGGCAACTATGGCTACACCTTC	CASSSSGGGNYGYTF
few	TRBV27	13	TRBJ2-3	-	TGTGCCAGCCGAATCATGGGGACAGATACGCAGTATTTT	CASRIMGTDTQYF
-	TRBV5-1	17	TRBJ2-3	-	TGCGCCAGCAGCTGGAAGGAGTCGGGACTCCCTACGGATACGCAGTATTTT	CASSWKESGLPTDTQYF
-	TRBV18	15	TRBJ1-5	TRBD1	TGTGCCAGCTCACGCGGACAGGTGAGCAATCAGCCCCAGCATTTT	CASSRGQVSNQPQHF
-	TRBV5-4	15	TRBJ1-3	-	TGTGCCAGCAGCTCGGGACGGCTCTCTGGAAACACCATATATTTT	CASSSGRLSGNTIYF
-	TRBV29-1	11	TRBJ2-1	TRBD2	TGCAGCGTGACACTAGCGGGTGAGCAGTTCTTC	CSVTLAGEQFF
-	TRBV10-3	15	TRBJ1-5	-	TGTGCCATCAGTGAGGGGACCGGGGGGAATCAGCCCCAGCATTTT	CAISEGTGGNQPQHF
-	TRBV6-1	14	TRBJ1-1	TRBD1	TGTGCCAGCAGGCCGGGACAGAAGAACACTGAAGCTTTCTTT	CASRPGQKNTEAFF
-	TRBV4-2	18	TRBJ2-3	TRBD2	TGTGCCAGCAGCCAAGATTGGGGGACTAGCGGAGTCCCAGATACGCAGTATTTT	CASSQDWGTSGVPDTQYF
-	TRBV5-5	14	TRBJ1-2	TRBD1	TGTGCCAGCAGCCAAGCAGGGGGCAGGGATGGCTACACCTTC	CASSQAGGRDGYTF
-	TRBV6-1	16	TRBJ1-4	TRBD1	TGTGCCAGCAGTGAAGCGCACAGGGGGGGAAATGAAAAACTGTTTTTT	CASSEAHRGGNEKLFF
-	TRBV5-4	15	TRBJ2-1	-	TGTGCCAGCAGCTTCCCAGGGGACTCCTACAATGAGCAGTTCTTC	CASSFPGDSYNEQFF
-	TRBV5-4	15	TRBJ2-5	TRBD2	TGTGCCAGCAGCTTGGCCAGCGGGGGGTCAGAGACCCAGTACTTC	CASSLASGGSETQYF
-	TRBV9	13	TRBJ1-1	-	TGTGCCAGCAGCGCTAAAGGGGATACTGAAGCTTTCTTT	CASSAKGDTEAFF
-	TRBV2	18	TRBJ1-5	TRBD1	TGTGCCAGCGCGCTCGCGGGCAGGGGGTCATATAGCAATCAGCCCCAGCATTTT	CASALAGRGSYSNQPQHF
few	TRBV5-1	13	TRBJ2-2	-	TGCGCCAGCAGGCGGGGGCAGGCCGGGGAGCTGTTTTTT	CASRRGQAGELFF
-	TRBV25-1	12	TRBJ2-2	-	TGTGCCAGCAGTGAATATTCCCGGGAGCTGTTTTTT	CASSEYSRELFF
-	TRBV2	15	TRBJ1-5	-	TGTGCCAGCAGTGGACAGACGGTTGGAGGTTCGCCCCAGCATTTT	CASSGQTVGGSPQHF
-	TRBV7-2	15	TRBJ2-5	TRBD2	TGTGCCAGCATCCAGGGACTAAGTCGGGGGGAGACCCAGTACTTC	CASIQGLSRGETQYF
-	TRBV6-1	13	TRBJ2-7	-	TGTGCCAGCAGTACAGCCCCCCAGGATGGGCAGTACTTC	CASSTAPQDGQYF
-	TRBV7-9	11	TRBJ2-1	-	TGTGCCAGCACCCCCCGGGATGAGCAGTTCTTC	CASTPRDEQFF
-	TRBV6-6	16	TRBJ1-5	TRBD1	TGTGCCAGCAGTTACTCGGGGACAGGAGGTAATCAGCCCCAGCATTTT	CASSYSGTGGNQPQHF
-	TRBV6-5	12	TRBJ2-7	TRBD1	TGTGCCAGCAGTTACATAGGGACAGGACTTCACTTC	CASSYIGTGLHF
-	TRBV6-1	13	TRBJ1-2	-	TGTGCCAGCAGTTTAAGGGCAGGGGACGGCTACACCTTC	CASSLRAGDGYTF
-	TRBV4-3	14	TRBJ2-2	-	TGCGCCAGCAGCCAAGATCGAAATCCCGGGGAGCTGTTTTTT	CASSQDRNPGELFF
-	TRBV6-4	14	TRBJ1-2	TRBD1	TGTGCCAGCACCGGGACAGGGGGAATAGGGAGCTACACCTTC	CASTGTGGIGSYTF
-	TRBV30	14	TRBJ1-1	-	TGTGCCTGGAGTGTACGCCCCGGGAACACTGAAGCTTTCTTT	CAWSVRPGNTEAFF
-	TRBV7-9	13	TRBJ1-1	-	TGTGCCAGCAGCGGAGGGGAGGACACTGAAGCTTTCTTT	CASSGGEDTEAFF
-	TRBV7-2	14	TRBJ2-7	-	TGTGCCAGCAGCTCCCAGCAGAATTCCTACGAGCAGTACTTC	CASSSQQNSYEQYF
-	TRBV19	14	TRBJ1-5	-	TGTGCCAGTACGGGGGGGATTAGCAATCAGCCCCAGCATTTT	CASTGGISNQPQHF
-	TRBV18	13	TRBJ1-1	-	TGTGCCAGCTACCCCCAGGGGAACACTGAAGCTTTCTTT	CASYPQGNTEAFF
few	TRBV30	14	TRBJ1-3	-	TGTGCCTGGACTCTAGGGATCTCTGGAAACACCATATATTTT	CAWTLGISGNTIYF
-	TRBV7-3	12	TRBJ2-2	-	TGTGCCAGCAGCCCCTCTTCGGGCGAGCTGTTTTTT	CASSPSSGELFF
-	TRBV7-3	15	TRBJ2-6	-	TGTGCCAGCAGCTCCCCAGGGTCAGGGGCCAACGTCCTGACTTTC	CASSSPGSGANVLTF
-	TRBV27	13	TRBJ1-1	-	TGTGCCAGCAGCCTCACTCTACAGGGTAGGGCTTTCTTT	CASSLTLQGRAFF
-	TRBV5-5	15	TRBJ2-5	TRBD2	TGTGCCAGCAGCTTCGGCGGGAGGGTAGGGGAGACCCAGTACTTC	CASSFGGRVGETQYF
-	TRBV11-2	16	TRBJ2-1	TRBD1	TGTGCCAGCAGCTTATTCGGACAGGGGTTTTACAATGAGCAGTTCTTC	CASSLFGQGFYNEQFF
-	TRBV28	15	TRBJ1-3	-	TGTGCCAGCAGTCCCTCGGGGAGCTCTGGAAACACCATATATTTT	CASSPSGSSGNTIYF
-	TRBV18	15	TRBJ1-4	-	TGTGCCAGCTCACCGGGACCCCAGGGCTCGGAAAAACTGTTTTTT	CASSPGPQGSEKLFF
-	TRBV7-9	14	TRBJ2-7	-	TGTGCCAGCAGCTTTGGCTCTCAAGTCTACGAGCAGTACTTC	CASSFGSQVYEQYF
-	TRBV2	14	TRBJ2-7	TRBD2	TGTGCCAGCACCCCTAGCGGGGCCTCCTACGAGCAGTACTTC	CASTPSGASYEQYF
few	TRBV7-3	17	TRBJ1-3	TRBD1	TGTGCCAGCAGCTTAACGGGGGGGACAGCGAATGGAAACACCATATATTTT	CASSLTGGTANGNTIYF
-	TRBV5-5	15	TRBJ1-1	-	TGTGCCAGCAGTTCGTTTTCGGGGCTTGACACTGAAGCTTTCTTT	CASSSFSGLDTEAFF
-	TRBV6-5	14	TRBJ2-1	-	TGTGCCAGCACGCTAGACGGGGTAGGAATCGAGCAGTTCTTC	CASTLDGVGIEQFF
-	TRBV11-3	16	TRBJ2-1	TRBD1	TGTGCCAGCAGCTTAGCATCAGCTACAGGGGGAAATGAGCAGTTCTTC	CASSLASATGGNEQFF